These 27 T cell receptor beta chains were sequenced from one sample in a study of T cells in Graves' hyperthyroidism and ophthalmopathy. Amplification targeted TCR beta CDR3 regions from RNA transcripts. TCR CDR3 regions were first amplified by RT-PCR with HTBI primers. One entry per CDR3 protein, called by TCRdb with MiXCR from the multiplex PCR reads. The sample has over 650,000 distinct CDR3 sequences; about 45% are singletons. Sequenced input: peripheral blood or thyroid tissue (not recorded which). These receptor sequences come from an adult man with Graves' disease, either hyperthyroidism or ophthalmopathy (not recorded which).

The chain has TRBV7-9 and TRBJ2-7, with a weak D call TRBD1 (5 bases). The CDR3 has 15 residues. V lost 2 bases and J 2 bases, leaving 13 bases between the germline ends. The germline V gene has CDR1 SEHNR and CDR2 FQNEAQ (reference sequence). CDR3 residues: CASSLTWGYTYEQYF. In DNA, the CDR3 is TGTGCCAGCAGCTTAACTTGGGGCTACACCTACGAGCAGTACTTC.

This chain joins TRBV29-1 and TRBJ1-4; TRBD1 matches at 10 bases. This CDR3 contains 14 residues. V lost 5 bases to trimming and J lost 8 bases; unmatched junction nucleotides: 8. Germline CDR1 and CDR2: SQVTM and ANQGSEA. The CDR3 sequence is CSVFRDRGEEKLFF. The CDR3 bases are TGCAGCGTTTTCCGGGACAGGGGCGAGGAAAAACTGTTTTTT.

V is TRBV6-5 and J is TRBJ1-2, with D possibly being TRBD1 (5 bases). The CDR3 covers 16 residues. V shed 6 bases and J shed 4 bases, with 21 bases lying between them. Germline values: CDR1 MNHEY, CDR2 SVGAGI. The CDR3 DNA follows: TGTGCCAGCAGATACCTAGGTTCAGGGCTGGGCTATGGCTACACCTTC. Its protein is CASRYLGSGLGYGYTF.

Concerning this clonotype itself: This may be a read error: a much more frequent sequence differs by one nucleotide. The chain joins TRBV9 to TRBJ1-1; 9 bases are shared with TRBD1. CDR1 and CDR2 from the germline V gene are SGDLS and YYNGEE. CDR3 length: 14 residues. The CDR3 nucleotides are TGTGCCAGCGGCGTACAGGGGGCCAACACTGAAGCTTTCTTT. Translated: CASGVQGANTEAFF.

This rearrangement joins TRBV28 to TRBJ1-4, with 7 bases matching TRBD1. V dropped 5 bases and J dropped 5; count of bases not matched to a gene: 8. The CDR3 runs to 15 residues. The germline V gene has CDR1 MDHEN and CDR2 SYDVKM. The CDR3 nucleotides read TGTGCCAGCAGTCCGGGACAGTGGAGCAATGAAAAACTGTTTTTT. Translating it yields CASSPGQWSNEKLFF. Combining the CDR3 with reference TRBV28 and TRBJ1-4 gives the whole variable domain DVKVTQSSRYLVKRTGEKVFLECVQDMDHENMFWYRQDPGLGLRLIYFSYDVKMKEKGDIPEGYSVSREKKERFSLILESASTNQTSMYLCASSPGQWSNEKLFFGSGTQLSVL.

The V call is TRBV7-9, the J call TRBJ2-7; D not resolved. Looked up from germline, CDR1 is SEHNR and CDR2 is FQNEAQ (reference sequence). CDR3 length equals 10 residues. The V and J ends lost 4 bases and 7 bases respectively, with 5 bases between them. As DNA, the CDR3 is TGTGCCAGCAGCTCCGGGGAGCAGTACTTC. Translated: CASSSGEQYF.

In its sample, this clonotype was seen many times. V is TRBV15 and J is TRBJ1-2; no firm D call. Trimming removed 0 bases from V and 1 base from J, with 9 bases in between. The CDR3 length is 15 residues. Germline V gives CDR1 LNHNV, CDR2 YYDKDF (reference sequence). In DNA form, the CDR3 reads TGTGCCACCAGCAGAGAGGCCCGGGGTAACTATGGCTACACCTTC. Amino acid sequence: CATSREARGNYGYTF. The variable domain in full, with the rest retrieved from reference TRBV15 and TRBJ1-2, is DAMVIQNPRYQVTQFGKPVTLSCSQTLNHNVMYWYQQKSSQAPKLLFHYYDKDFNNEADTPDNFQSRRPNTSFCFLDIRSPGLGDTAMYLCATSREARGNYGYTFGSGTRLTVV.

This CDR3 is CAIPSSGDKRETQYF. CDR3 nucleotide sequence: TGTGCTATTCCCTCAAGCGGGGACAAGCGGGAGACCCAGTACTTC. The chain joins TRBV2 to TRBJ2-5, with D maybe TRBD2 (7 bases). The CDR3 is 15 amino acids. Germline V gene lookup returns CDR1 SNHLY and CDR2 FYNNEI.

This chain joins TRBV9 and TRBJ1-2; 7 bases are a match to TRBD1. The CDR3 loop spans 13 amino acids. Germline V lookup: CDR1 SGDLS, CDR2 YYNGEE. V was clipped by 4 bases and J by 8 bases; unmatched bases: 8. The CDR3 DNA reads as TGTGCCAGCAGCCAAGGAGGGGGCTTCGGCTACACCTTC. Amino acids: CASSQGGGFGYTF.

This clonotype was picked up many times. This chain links TRBV25-1 with TRBJ1-2; 8 bases are a match to TRBD1. V dropped 6 bases and J dropped 7; count of bases not matched to a gene: 16. The CDR3 contains 16 residues. CDR1 and CDR2 (germline): MGHDK, SYGVNS. CDR3 in amino acids: CASRTSAAGQGLGYTF. The CDR3 nucleotides are TGTGCCAGCAGGACCTCGGCCGCTGGACAGGGTCTTGGCTACACCTTC.

This clonotype showed up many times. At one boundary the junction diverges from the germline segment, which might be a read error. CDR3 residues: CASSLRGTNEKLFF. The CDR3 coding sequence is TGTGCCAGCAGCCTCAGGGGAACTAATGAAAAACTGTTTTTT. V and J are TRBV5-1 and TRBJ1-4, with D tentatively TRBD1 (6 bases). Germline lookup yields CDR1 SGHRS and CDR2 YFSETQ. The CDR3 has 14 residues.

To note about this clonotype: One junction end disagrees with the germline gene, perhaps due to a read error. V and J are TRBV20-1 and TRBJ1-2, with 7 nucleotides matching TRBD1. The germline V gene encodes CDR1 DFQATT and CDR2 SNEGSKA (reference sequence). This CDR3 region has 12 residues. Here the CDR3 DNA reads TGCAGTGCCAGACAGGGCTCTTGGACTGAAGCTTTC. It translates to CSARQGSWTEAF.

There are many counts of this clonotype. No conserved phenylalanine or tryptophan ends this CDR3, so it is likely a read error. The DNA is omitted, as the CDR3 cannot be located on it reliably, and the CDR3 follows TCRdb's listing. This chain connects TRBV2 to TRBJ1-2. The V gene's germline CDR1 is SNHLY and CDR2 FYNNEI. The CDR3 sequence runs 9 residues, both termini included. CDR3 loop: CASSQVGPL.

This chain joins TRBV14 and TRBJ1-4; no definite D call. The CDR3 length is 14 residues. The germline V gene has CDR1 SGHDN and CDR2 FVKESK. V dropped 6 bases and J dropped 3 bases, with 11 bases sitting between them. The CDR3 sequence is CASSFQVSNEKLFF. The CDR3 DNA is TGTGCCAGCAGTTTTCAGGTCTCTAATGAAAAACTGTTTTTT.

In its sample, this clonotype was seen many times. V gene TRBV2 combines with J gene TRBJ1-2; D call uncertain. Germline V CDR1 and CDR2: SNHLY, FYNNEI. Trimming shortened V by 5 bases and J by 2 bases, and 9 bases separated the two germline ends. The CDR3 has 13 amino acids. The CDR3 bases are TGTGCCAGCAGTACGACCTCAAACTATGGCTACACCTTC. It yields the protein CASSTTSNYGYTF.

The V and J genes are TRBV6-6 and TRBJ1-1; D call uncertain. Germline V lookup: CDR1 MNHNY, CDR2 SVGAGI (reference sequence). V dropped 4 bases and J dropped 5 bases, with 11 bases sitting between them. This CDR3 region has 13 residues. CDR3 in DNA: TGTGCCAGCAGTTCCCCGGATGGGACTGAAGCTTTCTTT. Its protein is CASSSPDGTEAFF.

Comments on this clonotype: The junction shows a germline mismatch at one end, possibly a read error. This chain uses TRBV27 with TRBJ1-2, with TRBD1 as a possible D gene (5 bases). The CDR3 contains 16 residues. Germline V lookup: CDR1 MNHEY, CDR2 SMNVEV (reference sequence). CDR3 sequence (DNA): TGTGCCAGCAGTGTATCCCGGGACGCACTGACGGGGGGCTACACCTTC. Protein: CASSVSRDALTGGYTF.

This clonotype was counted ten times or more. The rearrangement uses TRBV29-1 and TRBJ1-5; D remains unclear. With 4 bases removed from V and 1 base from J, the gap between germline ends came to 8 bases. This CDR3 is built from 13 residues. The germline CDR1 and CDR2 sequences are SQVTM and ANQGSEA. In DNA form, the CDR3 reads TGCAGCGTTGGTAGGGAAAGCAATCAGCCCCAGCATTTT. Translating it yields CSVGRESNQPQHF.

Turning to this clonotype: Without the conserved terminal phenylalanine or tryptophan, this CDR3 likely stems from a read error. The chain joins TRBV10-3 to TRBJ1-4; 10 nucleotides match TRBD1. CDR3 length equals 14 residues. Looked up from germline, CDR1 is ENHRY and CDR2 is SYGVKD. DNA of the CDR3: TGTGCCAGCAGTGACAGGGGGCGAGAAGAAAAACTGTTTTAT. It translates to CASSDRGREEKLFY.

At least ten counts were recorded for this clonotype. The genes are TRBV5-1 and TRBJ2-6; the match to TRBD1 covers 8 bases. Germline V gives CDR1 SGHRS, CDR2 YFSETQ. The junction had 3 bases not matched to a gene; V was cut back by 0 bases and J by 4 bases. The CDR3 is 16 residues long. CDR3 DNA sequence: TGCGCCAGCAGCTTGGACAGGGGGATGGGGGCCAACGTCCTGACTTTC. This translates into CASSLDRGMGANVLTF.

A few counts support this clonotype. The CDR3 sequence: CSARILAGMNTEAFF. CDR3 sequence (DNA): TGCAGTGCTAGAATATTAGCAGGGATGAACACTGAAGCTTTCTTT. The chain combines TRBV20-1 with TRBJ1-1; tentatively, D is TRBD1 (5 bases). V lost 2 bases and J lost 0, with 13 bases in between. This CDR3 spans 15 amino acids. Germline CDR1 and CDR2: DFQATT and SNEGSKA (reference sequence).

In its sample, this clonotype was seen a few times. The chain is built from TRBV7-3 and TRBJ2-7; D is unclear. This CDR3 has 14 amino acids. Germline V lookup: CDR1 SGHTA, CDR2 FQGTGA. The V gene lost 5 bases and the J gene lost 3 bases, with 14 bases spanning the gap. CDR3 bases: TGTGCCAGCAGCCAAGAGATACTAAACTACGAGCAGTACTTC. It specifies CASSQEILNYEQYF.

A few counts support this clonotype. The V gene is TRBV7-8, the J gene TRBJ1-1, with D perhaps TRBD1 (6 bases). This CDR3 has 12 amino acids. Trimming pared 5 bases from V and 11 bases from J, leaving 15 bases between. Germline V lookup: CDR1 SGHVS, CDR2 FQNEAQ. In nucleotides, the CDR3 is TGTGCCAGCAGCCCTCAGGGGAATTGGGCTTTCTTT. It translates to CASSPQGNWAFF.

This clonotype occurred a few times. V and J are TRBV19 and TRBJ1-5; TRBD1 aligns across 8 bases. Germline V gene sequence: CDR1 LNHDA, CDR2 SQIVND (reference sequence). V lost 11 bases to trimming and J lost 7 bases; unmatched junction nucleotides: 13. This CDR3 comprises 14 residues. The CDR3, as DNA: TGTGCCGCCCGCCCCAGGGGGCTTGGGCAGCCCCAGCATTTT. Translation gives CAARPRGLGQPQHF.

In this sample, this clonotype turned up once. Possible read error: a much larger clone is one base away. V usage is TRBV7-8 and J usage is TRBJ2-7; 10 bases agree with TRBD2. Germline V gene sequence: CDR1 SGHVS, CDR2 FQNEAQ. This CDR3 is built from 15 residues. Here the CDR3 reads CASSTGSGRAHEQCF. CDR3 in DNA: TGTGCCAGCAGCACTGGAAGCGGGAGGGCCCACGAGCAGTGCTTC.

This clonotype has ten or more counts. The V and J genes are TRBV29-1 and TRBJ1-1, with TRBD1 matching 7 bases. The CDR3 spans 14 residues. Germline V gene sequence: CDR1 SQVTM, CDR2 ANQGSEA. With V trimmed by 6 bases and J by 0 bases, 7 bases remained unmatched. The CDR3, as DNA: TGCAGCGTGGATAGGGGACAGATGAACACTGAAGCTTTCTTT. This gives the protein CSVDRGQMNTEAFF.

In this sample, this clonotype turned up many times. The chain has TRBV20-1 and TRBJ2-5; 7 nucleotides line up with TRBD2. Trimming removed 3 bases from V and 2 bases from J; junction bases left unmatched: 3. The CDR3 is made up of 13 amino acids. Per germline, CDR1 DFQATT and CDR2 SNEGSKA (reference sequence). In DNA form, the CDR3 reads TGCAGTGCTAGTTTCGGGAGGCAAGAGACCCAGTACTTC. Translating gives CSASFGRQETQYF.